Shown below are 10 T cell receptor beta chains from a single sample sequenced in a study of blood T cell repertoires in COVID-19. Here immunoSEQ multiplex PCR was the method, and the copy in TCRdb shows in-frame clones only, minus some. The sample lists a few hundred thousand clones, around 80% seen once, with around 1.3% in the top ten. What was sequenced was peripheral blood. The origin of the receptors is a woman aged 30 to 39 with COVID-19, enrolled during active disease.

V usage is TRBV28 and J usage is TRBJ1-1, with D possibly being TRBD1 (6 bases). In germline, CDR1 is MDHEN, CDR2 SYDVKM. The V gene lost 6 bases and the J gene lost 3 bases, with 8 bases spanning the gap. The CDR3 covers 12 residues. The CDR3 protein is CASRRTDTEAFF. The CDR3 coding sequence is TGTGCCAGCAGAAGGACAGACACTGAAGCTTTCTTT. The whole variable domain, filled in from reference TRBV28 and TRBJ1-1, reads DVKVTQSSRYLVKRTGEKVFLECVQDMDHENMFWYRQDPGLGLRLIYFSYDVKMKEKGDIPEGYSVSREKKERFSLILESASTNQTSMYLCASRRTDTEAFFGQGTRLTVV.

The rearrangement links TRBV24-1 to TRBJ2-1; TRBD2 matches at 8 bases. The germline V gene has CDR1 KGHDR and CDR2 SFDVKD. Trimming removed 8 bases from V and 8 bases from J; junction bases left unmatched: 7. The CDR3 is 13 residues long. In nucleotides, the CDR3 is TGTGCCACCATGGGACTAGGTATGGATGAGCAGTTCTTC. The encoded protein is CATMGLGMDEQFF.

The chain uses TRBV7-6 and TRBJ2-3; 7 nucleotides align to TRBD2. From germline, CDR1 is SGHVS and CDR2 FNYEAQ. Losses at the gene ends were 5 bases for V and 4 bases for J; bases not matched to a gene: 3. The CDR3 loop spans 13 amino acids. The CDR3 here is CASSDLAADTQYF. As DNA, the CDR3 is TGTGCCAGCAGCGACCTAGCGGCAGATACGCAGTATTTT.

This chain links TRBV5-5 with TRBJ2-2; D possibly corresponds to TRBD1 (6 bases). V was trimmed by 3 bases and J by 4 bases, leaving 10 bases between them. Germline V gives CDR1 SGHKS, CDR2 YYEKEE (reference sequence). The length of the CDR3 is 14 residues. CDR3: CASSWQTGTGELFF. As DNA, the CDR3 is TGTGCCAGCAGCTGGCAGACAGGCACCGGGGAGCTGTTTTTT. Full variable domain (remainder filled in from reference TRBV5-5 and TRBJ2-2): DAGVTQSPTHLIKTRGQQVTLRCSPISGHKSVSWYQQVLGQGPQFIFQYYEKEERGRGNFPDRFSARQFPNYSSELNVNALLLGDSALYLCASSWQTGTGELFFGEGSRLTVL.

J is TRBJ2-1 and V is TRBV4-3; D is unresolved. Per germline, CDR1 LGHNA and CDR2 YSLEER. V dropped 0 bases and J dropped 5 bases, with 11 bases sitting between them. This CDR3 is 15 amino acids long. CDR3 loop: CASSQDLPGHNEQFF. The CDR3 nucleotides read TGCGCCAGCAGCCAAGATCTGCCTGGCCACAATGAGCAGTTCTTC.

This clone was detected once. The V and J genes are TRBV19 and TRBJ1-5; 11 nucleotides align to TRBD1. The germline V gene encodes CDR1 LNHDA and CDR2 SQIVND (reference sequence). The trim removed 4 bases at V and 5 bases at J, leaving 4 bases unmatched. This CDR3 comprises 15 residues. The CDR3 nucleotides read TGTGCCAGTAGTAAGGGGACAGGGGGTTATCAGCCCCAGCATTTT. This encodes CASSKGTGGYQPQHF.

J is TRBJ1-5 and V is TRBV19, with TRBD1 as a possible D gene (5 bases). CDR1 is LNHDA and CDR2 is SQIVND in the germline V gene (reference sequence). V dropped 7 bases and J dropped 6 bases, with 13 bases sitting between them. CDR3 length equals 13 residues. The chain's CDR3 is CASKDIWGQPQHF. CDR3 nucleotide sequence: TGTGCCAGTAAGGACATTTGGGGTCAGCCCCAGCATTTT.

This chain connects TRBV6-2 or TRBV6-3 to TRBJ2-7; possible D gene TRBD2, 5 bases. V was shortened by 2 bases and J by 4 bases, with 18 bases between the two germline ends. CDR3 size: 16 residues. Germline CDR1 reads MNHEY; CDR2 reads SVGEGT. In DNA, the CDR3 is TGTGCCAGCAGTTACGGGCCTAGCTACTCGCCTTACGAGCAGTACTTC. This encodes CASSYGPSYSPYEQYF.

This clone showed up just once. The chain uses TRBV5-5 and TRBJ1-1; 10 bases line up with TRBD1. The V gene end was trimmed by 3 bases and the J gene end by 11 bases; junction bases not matched to a gene: 7. The CDR3 covers 13 residues. Germline CDR1 SGHKS, CDR2 YYEKEE (reference sequence). CDR3 nucleotides: TGTGCCAGCAGCTACTCCTGGGGACAGGGGGCTTTCTTT. This codes for CASSYSWGQGAFF.

This clone showed up just once. The rearrangement uses TRBV7-2 and TRBJ2-7; D might be TRBD2 (5 bases). The V end lost 2 bases, the J end lost 3 bases, and 8 bases lay between the germline ends. Germline loops: CDR1 SGHTA, CDR2 FQGNSA. The CDR3 extends over 13 amino acids. The CDR3 protein is CASSLIGSYEQYF. The CDR3 DNA is TGTGCCAGCAGCTTAATAGGGAGCTACGAGCAGTACTTC.